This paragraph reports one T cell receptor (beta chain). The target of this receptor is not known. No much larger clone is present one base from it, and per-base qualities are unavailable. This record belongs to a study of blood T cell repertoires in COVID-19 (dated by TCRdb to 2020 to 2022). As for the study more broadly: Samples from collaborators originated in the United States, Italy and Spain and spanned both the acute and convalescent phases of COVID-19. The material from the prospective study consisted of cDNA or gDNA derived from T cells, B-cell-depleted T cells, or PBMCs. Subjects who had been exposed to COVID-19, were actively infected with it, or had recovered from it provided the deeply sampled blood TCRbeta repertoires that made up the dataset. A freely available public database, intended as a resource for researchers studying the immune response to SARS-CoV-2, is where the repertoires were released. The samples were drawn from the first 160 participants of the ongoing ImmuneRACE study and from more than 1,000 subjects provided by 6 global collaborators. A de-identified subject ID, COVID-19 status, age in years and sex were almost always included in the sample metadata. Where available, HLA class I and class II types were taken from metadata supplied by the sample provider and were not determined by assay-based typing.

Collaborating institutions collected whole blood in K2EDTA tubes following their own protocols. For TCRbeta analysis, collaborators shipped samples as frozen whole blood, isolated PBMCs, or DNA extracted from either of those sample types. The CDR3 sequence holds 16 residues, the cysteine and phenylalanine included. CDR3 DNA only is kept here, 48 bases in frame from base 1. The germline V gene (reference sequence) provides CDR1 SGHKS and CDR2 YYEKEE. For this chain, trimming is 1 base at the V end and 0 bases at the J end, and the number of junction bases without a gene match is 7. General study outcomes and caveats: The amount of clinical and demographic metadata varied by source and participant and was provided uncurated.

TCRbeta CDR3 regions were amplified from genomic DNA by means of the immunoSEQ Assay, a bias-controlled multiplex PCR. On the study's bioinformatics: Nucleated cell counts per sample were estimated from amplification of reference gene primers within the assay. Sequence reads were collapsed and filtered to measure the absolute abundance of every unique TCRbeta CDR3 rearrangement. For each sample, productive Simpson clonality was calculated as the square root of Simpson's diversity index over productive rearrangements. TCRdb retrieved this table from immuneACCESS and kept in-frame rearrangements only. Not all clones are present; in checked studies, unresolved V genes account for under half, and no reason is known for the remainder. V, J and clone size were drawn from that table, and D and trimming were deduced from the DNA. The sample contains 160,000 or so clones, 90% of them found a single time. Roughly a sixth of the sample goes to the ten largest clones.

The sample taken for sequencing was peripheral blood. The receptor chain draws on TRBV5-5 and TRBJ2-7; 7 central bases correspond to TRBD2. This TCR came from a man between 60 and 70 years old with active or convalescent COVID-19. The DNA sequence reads TGTGCCAGCAGCTTGAGTCGAGCGGGAAGCTCCTACGAGCAGTACTTC. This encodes CASSLSRAGSSYEQYF.